Each of the 27 T cell receptor beta chains below was sequenced from the same sample in a study of a mutant IDH1 vaccine in newly diagnosed glioma. TCRdb's table, derived via immunoSEQ multiplex PCR, lists solely in-frame clones and lacks some. Altogether around 30,000 clones are present, 80% being singletons, with the ten largest covering 7.5% to 9.5%. Documented time point: week 23, last vaccination. With topical imiquimod, each dose of the vaccine consisted of 300 ug of mutant IDH1 20-mer peptide. These receptors are not linked to any known antigen. The sequencing here drew on PBMCs, taken from a glioma patient whose treatment included an IDH1 peptide vaccine. Receptor source: a woman between 18 and 29 years old with glioma.

This chain uses TRBV7-2 with TRBJ2-7; D may be TRBD1 or TRBD2 (5 bases each). Germline V gives CDR1 SGHTA, CDR2 FQGNSA. The germline V and J ends were trimmed by 1 base and 6 bases, with 13 bases remaining between them. The CDR3 has 14 amino acids. CDR3 coding DNA: TGTGCCAGCAGCTTAGGTGCCGGGACCACCGAGCAGTACTTC. It codes for CASSLGAGTTEQYF. The full variable domain, in which reference TRBV7-2 and TRBJ2-7 provide the parts outside the CDR3, is GAGVSQSPSNKVTEKGKDVELRCDPISGHTALYWYRQSLGQGLEFLIYFQGNSAPDKSGLPSDRFSAERTGGSVSTLTIQRTQQEDSAVYLCASSLGAGTTEQYFGPGTRLTVT.

V is TRBV4-2 and J is TRBJ2-1, with 7 bases lining up with TRBD2. Per germline, CDR1 LGHNA and CDR2 YNFKEQ. After removal of 0 bases from V and 0 bases from J, the junction contained 2 bases not matched to a gene. The CDR3 is 16 residues long. CDR3: CASSQEGGSSYNEQFF. CDR3 nucleotide sequence: TGTGCCAGCAGCCAAGAGGGGGGGAGCTCCTACAATGAGCAGTTCTTC.

This chain connects TRBV19 to TRBJ2-1; 8 nucleotides match TRBD1. This CDR3 has 12 amino acids. With V trimmed by 5 bases and J by 10 bases, 4 bases remained unmatched. In germline, CDR1 is LNHDA, CDR2 SQIVND (reference sequence). CDR3 coding DNA: TGTGCCAGTAGTTTTACAGGGGGGGAGCAGTTCTTC. Translated: CASSFTGGEQFF. Complete variable domain (other parts from reference TRBV19 and TRBJ2-1): DGGITQSPKYLFRKEGQNVTLSCEQNLNHDAMYWYRQDPGQGLRLIYYSQIVNDFQKGDIAEGYSVSREKKESFPLTVTSAQKNPTAFYLCASSFTGGEQFFGPGTRLTVL.

The chain uses TRBV14 and TRBJ2-1; D may be TRBD2 (5 bases). V shed 1 base and J shed 9 bases, with 13 bases lying between them. CDR3 length: 14 residues. CDR1 SGHDN and CDR2 FVKESK come from the germline V gene. The CDR3 protein is CASSQVFGVGEQFF. CDR3 bases: TGTGCCAGCAGCCAAGTCTTCGGGGTGGGTGAGCAGTTCTTC.

This clone was observed a few times. The chain couples TRBV19 to TRBJ1-4, with a possible D match to TRBD1 (6 bases). The V end was cut by 7 bases, the J end by 4 bases, with 16 bases between. CDR1 LNHDA and CDR2 SQIVND come from the germline V gene (reference sequence). The CDR3 covers 15 residues. For the CDR3, the DNA is TGTGCCAGTACCTTCACAGGGAGCGGTAATGAAAAACTGTTTTTT. It is translated as CASTFTGSGNEKLFF.

The CDR3 DNA reads TGTGCCAGCAGTTTAAGGGCGGAACCGTTGGGGGCCAACGTCCTGACTTTC. It specifies CASSLRAEPLGANVLTF. The J gene is TRBJ2-6, the V gene TRBV27; D not resolved. V lost 2 bases and J 4 bases, leaving 15 bases between the germline ends. The CDR3 length is 17 residues. CDR1 is MNHEY and CDR2 is SMNVEV in the germline V gene (reference sequence).

The J gene is TRBJ2-1, the V gene TRBV18; 9 bases map to TRBD2. Germline loops: CDR1 KGHSH, CDR2 LQKENI. J lost 4 bases, V lost 3 bases, and 4 bases had no gene match. The CDR3 spans 15 residues. The CDR3 DNA reads as TGTGCCAGCTCACCGACTAGCGGTCAATACAATGAGCAGTTCTTC. Encoded protein: CASSPTSGQYNEQFF.

J is TRBJ1-2 and V is TRBV5-1; a possible D gene is TRBD1 (5 bases). Germline CDR1 reads SGHRS; CDR2 reads YFSETQ. This CDR3 contains 15 residues. V was cut by 2 bases and J by 4 bases, with 15 bases left in between. CDR3 DNA sequence: TGCGCCAGCAGCTTATTATCTGGGACGGGCTATGGCTACACCTTC. Protein: CASSLLSGTGYGYTF.

The genes are TRBV6-1 and TRBJ1-1; 9 nucleotides agree with TRBD1. The V segment lost 6 bases and the J segment 1 base; nucleotides outside the gene matches: 3. Germline CDR1 reads MNHNS; CDR2 reads SASEGT. The CDR3 is 14 residues long. This CDR3 is CASSMDRGNTEAFF. The CDR3 DNA reads TGTGCCAGCAGCATGGACAGGGGGAACACTGAAGCTTTCTTT.

The V call is TRBV6-5, the J call TRBJ1-1, with D hard to call. V was trimmed by 2 bases and J by 2 bases, leaving 9 bases between them. CDR3 length equals 14 residues. CDR1 and CDR2 (germline): MNHEY, SVGAGI. DNA for the CDR3: TGTGCCAGCAGTTACGGGCAGCCTAACACTGAAGCTTTCTTT. Translation gives CASSYGQPNTEAFF.

This clone was seen just once. The chain links TRBV2 to TRBJ2-5; D gene ambiguous. V was pared by 3 bases and J by 3 bases, with 11 bases between. The CDR3 runs 14 residues. In germline, CDR1 is SNHLY, CDR2 FYNNEI. CDR3 sequence: CASSDSNAKETQYF. DNA of the CDR3: TGTGCCAGCAGTGACTCCAACGCAAAAGAGACCCAGTACTTC.

V and J are TRBV6-5 and TRBJ2-7; D gene unclear. Germline-derived CDR1 and CDR2 are MNHEY and SVGAGI. V lost 0 bases to trimming and J lost 3 bases, with 15 bases between them. There are 16 residues in the CDR3. CDR3: CASSYSIISPGYEQYF. The CDR3, as DNA: TGTGCCAGCAGTTACTCGATTATTTCCCCGGGCTACGAGCAGTACTTC.

The chain joins TRBV4-2 to TRBJ2-3; 8 bases are shared with TRBD2. Germline CDR1 is LGHNA and CDR2 is YNFKEQ. The CDR3 consists of 15 residues. V was clipped by 2 bases and J by 3 bases; unmatched bases: 4. The CDR3, as DNA: TGTGCCAGCAGCCAACCCGGGGGGGGTACAGATACGCAGTATTTT. This sequence encodes CASSQPGGGTDTQYF.

The V and J genes are TRBV7-2 and TRBJ2-5; either TRBD1 or TRBD2 may fit D (5 bases each). The germline gives CDR1 SGHTA, CDR2 FQGNSA. The CDR3 is 15 residues long. V was trimmed by 0 bases and J by 5 bases, leaving 13 bases between them. The CDR3 DNA sequence: TGTGCCAGCAGCTTAGCTGCTGAGGGGTGGGAGACCCAGTACTTC. Translation: CASSLAAEGWETQYF.

V usage is TRBV19 and J usage is TRBJ1-1; D is possibly TRBD1 (5 bases). The CDR3 loop spans 16 amino acids. V was cut by 7 bases and J by 2 bases, with 20 bases left in between. CDR1 and CDR2 (germline): LNHDA, SQIVND (reference sequence). The CDR3 nucleotides are TGTGCCAGTACGGTCATTTTAGGTGGGGGAAACACTGAAGCTTTCTTT. Its translation is CASTVILGGGNTEAFF.

This clone has just one count. The chain combines TRBV19 with TRBJ1-2, with a weak D call TRBD1 (5 bases). The germline V gene has CDR1 LNHDA and CDR2 SQIVND (reference sequence). Trimming removed 3 bases at V and 4 bases at J, with 15 bases between. This CDR3 is built from 15 residues. CDR3 DNA sequence: TGTGCCAGTAGTATGCAAGGGGTCTCTGCCTATGGCTACACCTTC. Encoded protein: CASSMQGVSAYGYTF.

Judged by abundance, this clone is medium-sized (0.01 to 0.1%). Here the CDR3 reads CASSAPGQGSNGYTF. In DNA form, the CDR3 reads TGTGCCAGCAGCGCACCGGGACAGGGTTCGAATGGCTACACCTTC. The rearrangement uses TRBV7-2 and TRBJ1-2; TRBD1 matches 9 bases. V lost 5 bases and J lost 6; bases outside the gene matches: 10. Germline loops: CDR1 SGHTA, CDR2 FQGNSA. The CDR3 runs 15 residues.

The CDR3 sequence is CASSLFGDSTYEQYF. Written as DNA, the CDR3 is TGTGCCAGCAGCTTGTTTGGGGACAGCACTTACGAGCAGTACTTC. J is TRBJ2-7 and V is TRBV5-5; 7 bases fit TRBD1. Per germline, CDR1 SGHKS and CDR2 YYEKEE (reference sequence). The CDR3 spans 15 residues. The V gene end was trimmed by 1 base and the J gene end by 4 bases; junction bases not matched to a gene: 8.

V is TRBV7-2 and J is TRBJ2-1; TRBD2 aligns across 7 bases. Trimming at V came to 2 bases and at J to 5 bases, leaving 6 bases not matched to a gene. CDR3 length: 15 residues. Looked up from germline, CDR1 is SGHTA and CDR2 is FQGNSA. The CDR3 spells CASSLYLAVNNEQFF. The DNA for the CDR3 is TGTGCCAGCAGCTTATACCTAGCGGTAAACAATGAGCAGTTCTTC.

A few counts support this clone. The V call is TRBV6-5, the J call TRBJ1-1; D not resolved. Trimming took 5 bases from V and 4 from J, leaving 14 bases between them. Per germline, CDR1 MNHEY and CDR2 SVGAGI. There are 14 residues in the CDR3. The CDR3 is CASSPQSGSTEAFF. The CDR3 DNA is TGTGCCAGCAGTCCCCAGTCAGGAAGCACTGAAGCTTTCTTT.

The chain links TRBV7-9 to TRBJ2-7, with 8 bases lining up with TRBD1. The CDR3 spans 15 residues. V was pared by 0 bases and J by 5 bases, with 6 bases of the junction left unmatched. Germline V lookup: CDR1 SEHNR, CDR2 FQNEAQ (reference sequence). CDR3 region: CASSLAATGEHEQYF. CDR3 bases: TGTGCCAGCAGCTTAGCTGCGACAGGGGAACACGAGCAGTACTTC.

For this clone: Within the sample, other DNA sequences also encode this same CDR3. The CDR3 protein is CASSSGLYEQYF. The DNA of the CDR3 is TGTGCCAGCAGCTCCGGACTTTACGAGCAGTACTTC. This rearrangement joins TRBV7-8 to TRBJ2-7; D perhaps matches TRBD2 (5 bases). The germline CDR1 and CDR2 sequences are SGHVS and FQNEAQ. Trimming removed 4 bases from V and 4 bases from J, with 8 bases in between. The CDR3 contains 12 residues.

The rearrangement joins TRBV4-1 to TRBJ2-7; no firm D call. The germline V gene encodes CDR1 MGHRA and CDR2 YSYEKL. The CDR3 covers 11 residues. The V end lost 4 bases, the J end lost 2 bases, and 3 bases lay between the germline ends. The CDR3 region is CASSRTYEQYF. The CDR3 coding sequence is TGCGCCAGCAGCCGAACCTACGAGCAGTACTTC.

The V call is TRBV10-2, the J call TRBJ2-5; 12 nucleotides agree with TRBD2. The CDR3 length is 14 residues. Germline-derived CDR1 and CDR2 are WSHSY and SAAADI. The V gene end was trimmed by 5 bases and the J gene end by 5 bases; junction bases not matched to a gene: 3. CDR3 protein: CASSLAGGWETQYF. The CDR3 nucleotides are TGCGCCAGCAGTCTAGCGGGGGGGTGGGAGACCCAGTACTTC.

This clone was seen a single time. V is TRBV5-3 and J is TRBJ1-1; 9 bases map to TRBD1. TRBV5-3 is noted as an ORF with a role that remains uncertain. This CDR3 spans 17 amino acids. J was trimmed by 1 base and V by 4 bases; bases with no gene match: 11. The CDR3 sequence is CARSTGQGVQSNTEAFF. The CDR3, as DNA: TGTGCCAGAAGCACGGGACAGGGCGTCCAATCGAACACTGAAGCTTTCTTT.

The chain is built from TRBV2 and TRBJ2-1; the D gene is possibly TRBD2 (5 bases). Per germline, CDR1 SNHLY and CDR2 FYNNEI. This CDR3 is 13 amino acids long. Between the trimmed V and J ends, which lost 2 bases and 9 bases, there was a span of 11 bases. CDR3 bases: TGTGCCAGCAGTGAAACCGGGAAGGGTGAGCAGTTCTTC. Translating gives CASSETGKGEQFF.

This sequence joins TRBV5-1 and TRBJ2-3, with a tentative D call TRBD2 (5 bases). Germline lookup yields CDR1 SGHRS and CDR2 YFSETQ. The CDR3 loop spans 16 amino acids. Trimming shortened V by 0 bases and J by 5 bases, and 16 bases separated the two germline ends. The CDR3 loop reads CASSLEPTRSGDTQYF. The CDR3 bases are TGCGCCAGCAGCTTGGAACCAACGAGGAGCGGAGATACGCAGTATTTT.